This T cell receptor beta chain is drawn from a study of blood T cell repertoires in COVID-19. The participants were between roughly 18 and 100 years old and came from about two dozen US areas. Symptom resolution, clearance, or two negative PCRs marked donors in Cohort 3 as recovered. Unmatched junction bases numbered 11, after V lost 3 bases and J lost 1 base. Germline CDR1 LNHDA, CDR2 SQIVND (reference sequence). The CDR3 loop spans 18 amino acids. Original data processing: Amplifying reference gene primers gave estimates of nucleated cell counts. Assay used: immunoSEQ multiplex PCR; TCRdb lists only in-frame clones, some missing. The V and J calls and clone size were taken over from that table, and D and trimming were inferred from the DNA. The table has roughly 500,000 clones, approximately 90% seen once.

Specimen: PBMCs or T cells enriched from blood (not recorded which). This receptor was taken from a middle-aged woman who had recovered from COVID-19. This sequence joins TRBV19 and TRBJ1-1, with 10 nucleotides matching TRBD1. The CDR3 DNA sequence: TGTGCCAGTAGTATTAGTTTTATCGGACAGGGGGGGAACACTGAAGCTTTCTTT. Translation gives CASSISFIGQGGNTEAFF.